This T cell receptor (beta chain) comes out of a study of tissue T cells after allogeneic stem cell transplantation. TCRbeta CDR3 was sequenced at survey depth with template counts. The data were produced by immunoSEQ multiplex PCR, yet TCRdb's version contains in-frame clones alone and is incomplete. The data contain approximately 7,400 clones, 65% to 80% of them seen just once; the ten biggest clones take up 0.78%. A note on this clone: Its antigen remains unknown. Germline and genes: mouse. The CDR3 goes on 1 residue after the read ends, and that part is filled in from the germline J gene.

Germline V gene sequence: CDR1 NSHNY, CDR2 SYGAGN. The trim removed 4 bases at V and 0 bases at J, leaving 6 bases unmatched. The CDR3 loop spans 15 amino acids. Notes on the study in general: Anatomically similar tissues had similar TCR repertoires within each patient. Across patients, clones rarely overlapped, yet motif clusters were shared tissue-specifically. Tissue-detected TCR repertoire was only partly captured by blood and spleen T cells.

The chain is built from TRBV13-1 and TRBJ2-7; TRBD1 matches 8 bases. The source is a female BALB/c mouse in good health. Strain MHC haplotype: H2-d. The specimen sequenced was blood. The CDR3 DNA, read in part, is TGTGCCAGCAGTCCTACAGGGGGGAGCTCCTATGAACAGTAC. This codes for CASSPTGGSSYEQY. In full, the CDR3 is CASSPTGGSSYEQYF.